This passage covers 10 T cell receptor beta chains from one sample sequenced in a study of molecular identifiers for immune sequencing clone quantification. TCRdb ran MiXCR on the PCR reads and lists one entry per CDR3 protein. The sample has 20,000 or so distinct CDR3 sequences; about a fifth are singletons. Sequenced input: naive CD8+ T cells from blood, with Jurkat cell RNA spiked in. The subset was: FACS-sorted CD8+CD4-CCR7+CD45RA+ naive T cells. The receptors derive from a human donor in good health. Some libraries in this study had Jurkat cell RNA spiked in.

In the case of this clonotype: This may stem from a read error, because a much larger clone lies one nucleotide away. The V gene is TRBV28, the J gene TRBJ2-1; 9 positions match TRBD1. CDR1 and CDR2 from the germline V gene are MDHEN and SYDVKM. Unmatched junction bases numbered 13, after V lost 7 bases and J lost 9 bases. The CDR3 runs 15 residues. Here the CDR3 reads CASNSGTGSDSEQFF. DNA of the CDR3: TGTGCCAGCAATTCCGGGACAGGGAGTGATAGTGAGCAGTTCTTC. Full variable domain (remainder filled in from reference TRBV28 and TRBJ2-1): DVKVTQSSRYLVKRTGEKVFLECVQDMDHENMFWYRQDPGLGLRLIYFSYDVKMKEKGDIPEGYSVSREKKERFSLILESASTNQTSMYLCASNSGTGSDSEQFFGPGTRLTVL.

This clonotype was recorded at least ten times. One end of the junction does not line up with germline, which may come from a read error. The rearrangement uses TRBV7-9 and TRBJ1-1; TRBD1 might be the D (5 bases). This CDR3 contains 12 residues. From germline, CDR1 is SEHNR and CDR2 FQNEAQ (reference sequence). CDR3 nucleotide sequence: TGTGCCAACAGCCCCCCAGGGACTGAAGCTTTCTTT. Protein sequence: CANSPPGTEAFF.

Remarks on this clonotype: A single base separates this from a much larger clone, so it may be a read error. This sequence joins TRBV7-6 and TRBJ2-7, with 8 bases that match TRBD1. The CDR3 is made up of 15 amino acids. Germline V gives CDR1 SGHVS, CDR2 FNYEAQ. CDR3 DNA sequence: TGTGCCAGCAGCGACAGGGGAACCCCGGGCTACGAGCAGCACTTC. Residues: CASSDRGTPGYEQHF. The full variable domain, rest sourced from reference TRBV7-6 and TRBJ2-7, is GAGVSQSPRYKVTKRGQDVALRCDPISGHVSLYWYRQALGQGPEFLTYFNYEAQQDKSGLPNDRFSAERPEGSISTLTIQRTEQRDSAMYRCASSDRGTPGYEQHFGPGTRLTVT.

By sample share, this clonotype is medium-sized. V and J are TRBV9 and TRBJ1-5, with D perhaps TRBD1 (6 bases). This CDR3 comprises 15 residues. Germline CDR1 reads SGDLS; CDR2 reads YYNGEE. V was trimmed by 0 bases and J by 6 bases, leaving 13 bases between them. CDR3 in DNA: TGTGCCAGCAGCGTAGGTACAGGGTCAGCTCAGCCCCAGCATTTT. This gives the protein CASSVGTGSAQPQHF. The full variable domain, its missing parts supplied by reference TRBV9 and TRBJ1-5, is DSGVTQTPKHLITATGQRVTLRCSPRSGDLSVYWYQQSLDQGLQFLIQYYNGEERAKGNILERFSAQQFPDLHSELNLSSLELGDSALYFCASSVGTGSAQPQHFGDGTRLSIL.

By frequency in the sample, this clonotype is medium-sized. V and J are TRBV5-1 and TRBJ2-7; D call uncertain. CDR1 and CDR2 (germline): SGHRS, YFSETQ. V lost 2 bases and J lost 2, with 8 bases in between. This CDR3 is 13 amino acids long. The DNA of the CDR3 is TGCGCCAGCAGCTTCGACACCGCCTACGAGCAGTACTTC. Amino acids: CASSFDTAYEQYF. Variable domain in full (rest from reference TRBV5-1 and TRBJ2-7): KAGVTQTPRYLIKTRGQQVTLSCSPISGHRSVSWYQQTPGQGLQFLFEYFSETQRNKGNFPGRFSGRQFSNSRSEMNVSTLELGDSALYLCASSFDTAYEQYFGPGTRLTVT.

Concerning this clonotype itself: A much larger clone sits a single nucleotide away, making a read error possible. Lacking the conserved final phenylalanine or tryptophan, this CDR3 likely reflects a read error. CDR3 residues: CASSYMGLAAYNEQFL. The CDR3 bases are TGTGCCAGCAGTTACATGGGGCTAGCGGCGTACAATGAGCAGTTCCTC. The chain employs TRBV6-2 or TRBV6-3 and TRBJ2-1; TRBD2 aligns across 7 bases. This CDR3 is built from 16 residues. Losses at the gene ends were 2 bases for V and 4 bases for J; bases not matched to a gene: 8. Germline V gene data show CDR1 as MNHEY and CDR2 as SVGEGT.

There are many counts of this clonotype. The chain links TRBV6-1 to TRBJ2-4; tentatively, D is TRBD1 or TRBD2 (5 bases each). Between the trimmed V and J ends, which lost 2 bases and 5 bases, there was a span of 10 bases. This CDR3 has 14 residues. Germline assignment: CDR1 MNHNS and CDR2 SASEGT. CDR3 DNA: TGTGCCAGCAGTGAACTAAGGGGAGAAAACATTCAGTACTTC. It translates to CASSELRGENIQYF.

Details on this clonotype: A much larger clone lies one base from this, so it may be a read error. The chain has TRBV7-9 and TRBJ1-1, with D hard to call. Germline V gives CDR1 SEHNR, CDR2 FQNEAQ (reference sequence). The CDR3 spans 14 residues. Deletions cut 6 bases from V and 1 base from J, with 12 bases between. The CDR3 reads CASSSTRANTEAFF. DNA of the CDR3: TGTGCCAGCAGTAGTACCCGGGCGAACACTGAAGCTTTCTTT.

As regards this clonotype: A much more abundant neighbour one base away suggests this may be a read error. This sequence joins TRBV29-1 and TRBJ2-7; D is unresolved. The CDR3 contains 13 residues. Germline V CDR1 and CDR2: SQVTM, ANQGSEA. CDR3 sequence: CSVEEVQTYGQYF. In DNA, the CDR3 is TGCAGCGTTGAAGAGGTACAGACCTACGGGCAGTACTTC.

The table lists this clonotype with a few counts. V and J are TRBV14 and TRBJ2-1; TRBD2 aligns across 9 bases. This CDR3 region has 16 residues. Germline CDR1 reads SGHDN; CDR2 reads FVKESK. Trimming removed 1 base from V and 4 bases from J; junction bases left unmatched: 5. The CDR3: CASSQARGRGYNEQFF. CDR3 bases: TGTGCCAGCAGCCAAGCGCGCGGGAGGGGATACAATGAGCAGTTCTTC.